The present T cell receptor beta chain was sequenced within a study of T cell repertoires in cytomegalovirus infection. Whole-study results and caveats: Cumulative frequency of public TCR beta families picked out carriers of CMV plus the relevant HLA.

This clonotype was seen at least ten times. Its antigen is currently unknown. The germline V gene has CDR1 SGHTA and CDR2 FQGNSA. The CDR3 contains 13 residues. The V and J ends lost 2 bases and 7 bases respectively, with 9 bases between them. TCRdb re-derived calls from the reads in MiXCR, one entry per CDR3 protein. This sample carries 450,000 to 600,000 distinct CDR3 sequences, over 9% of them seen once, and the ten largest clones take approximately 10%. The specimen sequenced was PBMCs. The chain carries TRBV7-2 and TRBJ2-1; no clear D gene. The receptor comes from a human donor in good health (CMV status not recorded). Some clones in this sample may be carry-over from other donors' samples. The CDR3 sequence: CASSLNSENEQFF. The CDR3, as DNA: TGTGCCAGCAGCTTAAACAGCGAGAATGAGCAGTTCTTC.